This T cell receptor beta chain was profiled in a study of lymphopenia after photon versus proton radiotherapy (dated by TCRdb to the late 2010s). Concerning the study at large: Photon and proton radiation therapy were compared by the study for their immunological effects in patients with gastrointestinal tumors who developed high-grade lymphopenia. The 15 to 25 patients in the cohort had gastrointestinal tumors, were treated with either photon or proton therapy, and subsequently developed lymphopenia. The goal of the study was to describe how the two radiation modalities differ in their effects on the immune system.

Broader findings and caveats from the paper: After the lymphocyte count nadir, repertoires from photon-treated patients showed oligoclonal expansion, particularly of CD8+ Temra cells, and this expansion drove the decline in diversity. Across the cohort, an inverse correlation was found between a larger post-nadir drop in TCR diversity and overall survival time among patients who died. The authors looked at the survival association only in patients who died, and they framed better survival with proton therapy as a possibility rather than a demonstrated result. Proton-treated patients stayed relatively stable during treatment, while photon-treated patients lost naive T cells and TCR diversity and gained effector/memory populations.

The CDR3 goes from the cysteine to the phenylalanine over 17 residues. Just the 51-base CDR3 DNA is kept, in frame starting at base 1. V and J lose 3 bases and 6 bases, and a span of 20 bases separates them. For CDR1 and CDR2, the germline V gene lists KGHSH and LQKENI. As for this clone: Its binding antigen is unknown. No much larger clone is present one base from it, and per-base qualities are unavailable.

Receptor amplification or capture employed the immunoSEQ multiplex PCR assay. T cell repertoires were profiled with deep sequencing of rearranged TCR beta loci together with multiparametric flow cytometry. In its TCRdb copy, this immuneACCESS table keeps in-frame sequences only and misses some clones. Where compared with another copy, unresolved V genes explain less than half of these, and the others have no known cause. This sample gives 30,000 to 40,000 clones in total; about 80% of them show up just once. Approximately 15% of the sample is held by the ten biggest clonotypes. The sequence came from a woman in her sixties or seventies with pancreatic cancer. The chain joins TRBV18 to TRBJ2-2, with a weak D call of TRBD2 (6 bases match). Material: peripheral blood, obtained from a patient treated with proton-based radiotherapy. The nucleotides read TGTGCCAGCTCACCTCCCACTAGCCAGCGTTTGGCCGGGGAGCTGTTTTTT. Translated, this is CASSPPTSQRLAGELFF.